The rows below give T cell receptor beta chains drawn from one sample of a study of OX40 agonist ivuxolimab in advanced cancers. The table came from immunoSEQ multiplex PCR; TCRdb's copy has only in-frame clones and leaves some out. The sample lists approximately 68,000 clones; roughly 90% were seen once. The input for sequencing was CD4+ or CD8+ T cells sorted from blood, taken in a trial of the OX40 agonist ivuxolimab. Source of these receptors: an adult with an advanced solid tumor such as melanoma, head and neck, liver or kidney cancer. Each CDR3 is given with its conserved first and last residue. A D gene is named only where the DNA matches it firmly. Size is stated for part of the rows, as once, few or many counts, or as a class when the clone is expanded.

V gene	clone size	D gene	J gene	CDR3 protein	CDR3 DNA
TRBV11-2	NA	NA	TRBJ2-7	CASSLGGFVESSYEQYF	TGTGCCAGCAGCTTAGGGGGGTTTGTGGAGAGCTCCTACGAGCAGTACTTC
TRBV27	NA	NA	TRBJ2-1	CASSLIGLDNEQFF	TGTGCCAGCAGTTTAATAGGGCTTGACAATGAGCAGTTCTTC
TRBV9	NA	NA	TRBJ1-1	CASSADTGTEAFF	TGTGCCAGCAGCGCAGACACAGGGACTGAAGCTTTCTTT
TRBV5-6	NA	TRBD1	TRBJ2-7	CASSVGTGDYEQYF	TGTGCCAGCAGCGTCGGGACAGGGGACTACGAGCAGTACTTC
TRBV19	NA	NA	TRBJ2-1	CASSIDFSSYNEQFF	TGTGCCAGTAGTATAGACTTTAGCTCCTACAATGAGCAGTTCTTC
TRBV10-3	NA	TRBD1	TRBJ1-1	CAISESDRGLMNTEAFF	TGTGCCATCAGTGAGTCTGACAGGGGACTAATGAACACTGAAGCTTTCTTT
TRBV9	NA	NA	TRBJ2-2	CASSATLTGANTGELFF	TGTGCCAGCAGCGCAACTCTGACAGGAGCGAACACCGGGGAGCTGTTTTTT
TRBV7-6	NA	NA	TRBJ1-2	CASSPRGAGGNYGYTF	TGTGCCAGCAGTCCCCGAGGGGCTGGGGGGAACTATGGCTACACCTTC
TRBV9	once	NA	TRBJ1-2	CASTGRELFNRGYTF	TGTGCCAGCACGGGGAGGGAGTTGTTCAATCGGGGCTACACCTTC
TRBV27	NA	NA	TRBJ2-1	CASSLSQRRIYNEQFF	TGTGCCAGCAGTTTATCCCAGCGTCGCATATACAATGAGCAGTTCTTC
TRBV9	NA	TRBD2	TRBJ2-3	CASSVYRGGSTDTQYF	TGTGCCAGCAGCGTATATCGGGGGGGTAGCACAGATACGCAGTATTTT
TRBV6-4	once	TRBD2	TRBJ2-1	CASSERLAGAYNEQFF	TGTGCCAGCAGTGAGCGACTAGCGGGGGCCTACAATGAGCAGTTCTTC
TRBV11-2	NA	NA	TRBJ2-1	CASSLEAGTYNEQFF	TGTGCCAGCAGCTTAGAGGCAGGGACCTACAATGAGCAGTTCTTC
TRBV4-3	NA	NA	TRBJ1-2	CASSQDSQNDYGYTF	TGCGCCAGCAGCCAAGATTCCCAGAATGACTATGGCTACACCTTC
TRBV7-8	NA	NA	TRBJ1-3	CASSLVPESSGNTIYF	TGTGCCAGCAGCTTGGTTCCGGAAAGCTCTGGAAACACCATATATTTT
TRBV28	NA	NA	TRBJ1-1	CASSLGMNTEAFF	TGTGCCAGCAGTTTGGGGATGAACACTGAAGCTTTCTTT
TRBV19	NA	NA	TRBJ1-3	CASSIPTRSGNTIYF	TGTGCCAGTAGTATCCCAACCCGCTCTGGAAACACCATATATTTT
TRBV7-9	NA	TRBD2	TRBJ2-1	CALPGTSGGPEQFF	TGTGCCCTACCCGGGACTAGCGGGGGTCCTGAGCAGTTCTTC
TRBV7-9	NA	TRBD1	TRBJ2-7	CASSLVAGTGSSFYYEQYF	TGTGCCAGCAGCTTAGTAGCCGGGACAGGGTCAAGTTTTTACTACGAGCAGTACTTC
TRBV9	once	NA	TRBJ2-7	CASSVGGQVDWSEQYF	TGTGCCAGCAGCGTAGGGGGGCAGGTTGATTGGAGCGAGCAGTACTTC
TRBV29-1	NA	TRBD2	TRBJ2-3	CSVDGVLTGGRTDTQYF	TGCAGCGTTGACGGAGTGCTGACGGGGGGGCGCACAGATACGCAGTATTTT
TRBV29-1	once	NA	TRBJ1-2	CSVEWTYGYTF	TGCAGCGTTGAGTGGACCTATGGCTACACCTTC
TRBV27	NA	NA	TRBJ2-1	CASSFPGEYNEQFF	TGTGCCAGCAGTTTCCCCGGGGAATACAATGAGCAGTTCTTC
TRBV4-1	NA	NA	TRBJ2-2	CASSQDFVRLNTGELFF	TGCGCCAGCAGCCAAGATTTTGTCAGGCTGAACACCGGGGAGCTGTTTTTT
TRBV19	few	NA	TRBJ1-6	CASGSPLHF	TGTGCCAGCGGGTCACCCCTCCACTTT
TRBV16	NA	NA	TRBJ2-1	CASSGGPTYNEQFF	TGTGCCAGCAGCGGGGGCCCTACTTACAATGAGCAGTTCTTC
TRBV5-4	NA	NA	TRBJ1-1	CASWIVGVGTEAFF	TGTGCCAGCTGGATTGTGGGGGTAGGGACTGAAGCTTTCTTT
TRBV4-1	NA	NA	TRBJ2-5	CASSQVGIGKETQYF	TGCGCCAGCAGCCAAGTGGGGATAGGGAAAGAGACCCAGTACTTC
TRBV25-1	NA	TRBD1	TRBJ1-2	CASSAIGTGDWGNYGYTF	TGTGCCAGCAGTGCGATCGGGACAGGGGATTGGGGTAACTATGGCTACACCTTC
TRBV29-1	few	NA	TRBJ2-7	CSVETADTYEQYF	TGCAGCGTTGAAACAGCCGACACCTACGAGCAGTACTTC
TRBV11-2	NA	NA	TRBJ2-7	CASSLVGGIETSYEQYF	TGTGCCAGCAGCTTAGTAGGAGGGATTGAAACCTCCTACGAGCAGTACTTC
TRBV7-9	NA	TRBD1	TRBJ1-6	CASSSEGQGRPYNSPLHF	TGTGCCAGCAGCTCGGAAGGACAGGGGCGGCCCTATAATTCACCCCTCCACTTT
TRBV2	NA	NA	TRBJ1-6	CASSGVVDPYNSPLHF	TGTGCCAGCAGTGGCGTAGTCGACCCTTATAATTCACCCCTCCACTTT
TRBV10-3	NA	TRBD2	TRBJ2-3	CATGRPDTQYF	TGTGCCACCGGGAGGCCGGATACGCAGTATTTT
TRBV7-7	NA	NA	TRBJ2-7	CASSLTIAYEQYF	TGTGCCAGCAGCTTAACAATTGCCTACGAGCAGTACTTC
TRBV7-8	NA	NA	TRBJ2-5	CASSHAATGTQETQYF	TGTGCCAGCAGCCACGCGGCAACAGGGACTCAAGAGACCCAGTACTTC
TRBV11-3	NA	TRBD1	TRBJ2-1	CASSGEGGLGLMDEQFF	TGTGCCAGCAGCGGAGAAGGGGGCCTGGGGCTTATGGATGAGCAGTTCTTC
TRBV7-9	NA	NA	TRBJ2-7	CASSPGTGYEQYF	TGTGCCAGCAGCCCTGGGACCGGCTACGAGCAGTACTTC
TRBV27	NA	NA	TRBJ2-7	CASSLAQGYEQYF	TGTGCCAGCAGTTTGGCCCAGGGCTACGAGCAGTACTTC
TRBV27	NA	TRBD1	TRBJ1-4	CASSLEGTGAINEKLFF	TGTGCCAGCAGTTTAGAGGGGACAGGGGCCATAAATGAAAAACTGTTTTTT
TRBV10-2	once	TRBD1	TRBJ1-1	CASSGRDRANTEAFF	TGCGCCAGCAGTGGGAGGGACAGGGCGAACACTGAAGCTTTCTTT
TRBV5-1	NA	NA	TRBJ2-3	CASSLFQVGTDTQYF	TGCGCCAGCAGCTTGTTCCAGGTCGGCACAGATACGCAGTATTTT
TRBV5-6	NA	TRBD1	TRBJ1-2	CASSLVGTDYGYTF	TGTGCCAGCAGCTTGGTTGGGACAGACTATGGCTACACCTTC
TRBV27	NA	NA	TRBJ2-1	CASSLGKYNEQFF	TGTGCCAGCAGTTTGGGGAAGTACAATGAGCAGTTCTTC
TRBV9	NA	TRBD1	TRBJ1-1	CASSVGQGMNTEAFF	TGTGCCAGCAGCGTAGGACAGGGGATGAACACTGAAGCTTTCTTT
TRBV4-2	NA	TRBD2	TRBJ2-1	CASSRGIAGGPGNWGNEQFF	TGTGCCAGCAGCCGAGGGATAGCGGGGGGCCCGGGCAATTGGGGCAATGAGCAGTTCTTC
TRBV27	NA	TRBD2	TRBJ2-5	CASSFILAGETQYF	TGTGCCAGCAGTTTCATTCTAGCGGGGGAGACCCAGTACTTC
TRBV19	NA	NA	TRBJ2-3	CASSIVGTGRGTDTQYF	TGTGCCAGTAGTATCGTAGGAACGGGAAGAGGCACAGATACGCAGTATTTT
TRBV29-1	NA	NA	TRBJ2-2	CSAGGTDTGELFF	TGCAGCGCTGGAGGCACCGACACCGGGGAGCTGTTTTTT
TRBV4-1	NA	TRBD1	TRBJ2-5	CASSQSTGEWKTQYF	TGCGCCAGCAGCCAATCGACAGGGGAATGGAAGACCCAGTACTTC